The clone carrying this TCR beta chain was observed a few times. This CDR3 is built from 13 residues. Between the trimmed V and J ends, which lost 11 bases and 0 bases, there was a span of 8 bases. Germline loops: CDR1 SNHLY, CDR2 FYNNEI. The record originates from a study of blood T cells in healthy people across ages. The second PCR ran about 6 to 11 cycles with a sample-barcoded 5' primer and J-beta primers. TCRdb processed the 5' RACE reads anew with MiXCR; each CDR3 protein has one entry. The table includes fewer than 650,000 distinct CDR3 sequences, approximately 26% detected once. The data also belong to a second study, concerning T cells of mothers and their children. From that study: Over 8 million TCR beta CDR3 reads were obtained from each mother, and approximately 3 million from each child.

This receptor was taken from a boy aged 2 to 9 in good health. Material: blood. The chain combines TRBV2 with TRBJ1-6, with no clear D. The DNA for the CDR3 is TGTGCCGACCGCGTCTCCTATAATTCACCCCTCCACTTT. Translated, it gives CADRVSYNSPLHF.